Listed here are 28 T cell receptor beta chains from one sample, sequenced in a study of blood T cells in healthy people across ages. Alongside a J-beta primer mix, a sample-barcoded 5' primer served in a second PCR lasting about 7 to 12 cycles. TCRdb itself ran the 5' RACE reads through MiXCR, one entry per CDR3 protein. The sample includes some 1.1 million distinct CDR3 sequences, less than 45% of them seen just once. Sequenced input: blood. The receptors shown here come from a man between 18 and 29 years old in good health.

In its sample, this clonotype was seen many times. The junction departs from the called germline gene at one end, perhaps through a read error. V usage is TRBV20-1 and J usage is TRBJ1-2; 10 bases are a match to TRBD1. The CDR3 extends over 14 amino acids. Germline V gene lookup returns CDR1 DFQATT and CDR2 SNEGSKA (reference sequence). CDR3 sequence (DNA): TGCAGTGCTGGAGACGGGACAGGGGACTATGGCTACACCTTC. Translation gives CSAGDGTGDYGYTF.

The chain employs TRBV7-2 and TRBJ1-2; 8 bases fit TRBD1. Germline V gene data show CDR1 as SGHTA and CDR2 as FQGNSA. V trimming: 4 bases; J trimming: 7 bases; junction bases outside the gene matches: 11. The CDR3 extends over 15 amino acids. The CDR3 DNA follows: TGTGCCAGCAGCTCAGCGCAGGGGGCTTACGGTGGCTACACCTTC. Translating it yields CASSSAQGAYGGYTF.

This sequence joins TRBV5-6 and TRBJ1-2; tentative D call: TRBD1 (6 bases). The CDR3 covers 14 residues. V lost 2 bases, J lost 8 bases, and 16 bases lay in between. CDR1 is SGHDT, CDR2 YYEEEE, per germline. For the CDR3, the DNA is TGTGCCAGCAGCTTAGGAGGGGGAATACGGGGCTACACCTTC. It encodes CASSLGGGIRGYTF.

The rearrangement uses TRBV5-1 and TRBJ1-1; 9 bases map to TRBD1. Germline CDR1 is SGHRS and CDR2 is YFSETQ. The CDR3 is 15 amino acids. The junction had 14 bases not matched to a gene; V was cut back by 4 bases and J by 10 bases. The CDR3: CASSPGQGWDSGAFF. DNA of the CDR3: TGCGCCAGCAGCCCGGGACAGGGATGGGACTCGGGAGCTTTCTTT.

The table lists this clonotype with many counts. The DNA for the CDR3 is TGTGCCAGCAGCTTAGGGCAGGGCGAAACTTACGCCTACGAGCAGTACTTC. Its protein product is CASSLGQGETYAYEQYF. This chain connects TRBV7-2 to TRBJ2-7, with D possibly being TRBD1 (5 bases). With 1 base removed from V and 2 bases from J, the gap between germline ends came to 18 bases. There are 17 residues in the CDR3. Germline values: CDR1 SGHTA, CDR2 FQGNSA.

Worth noting for this clonotype: An end of the junction differs from the germline gene, which may be a read error. This chain connects TRBV4-1 to TRBJ1-2; no firm D call. This CDR3 contains 14 residues. Per the germline V gene, CDR1 is MGHRA and CDR2 is YSYEKL. The CDR3 sequence: CAGSQDAFTAGYTF. Here the CDR3 DNA reads TGCGCCGGCAGCCAAGACGCCTTTACGGCTGGCTACACCTTC.

The chain uses TRBV20-1 and TRBJ2-2; 9 nucleotides agree with TRBD1. CDR3 length: 16 amino acids. The junction had 6 bases not matched to a gene; V was cut back by 0 bases and J by 4 bases. CDR1 is DFQATT and CDR2 is SNEGSKA in the germline V gene (reference sequence). The CDR3: CSARDRDRVSTGELFF. CDR3 in DNA: TGCAGTGCTAGAGATAGGGACAGGGTGTCCACCGGGGAGCTGTTTTTT.

This clonotype was picked up a small number of times. The genes are TRBV5-1 and TRBJ1-1, with 8 bases matching TRBD1. Germline V gene lookup returns CDR1 SGHRS and CDR2 YFSETQ. This CDR3 is built from 15 residues. V was pared by 0 bases and J by 2 bases, with 3 bases of the junction left unmatched. CDR3 in amino acids: CASSLVGTGNTEAFF. The CDR3 bases are TGCGCCAGCAGCTTGGTGGGGACAGGTAACACTGAAGCTTTCTTT.

The V and J genes are TRBV7-2 and TRBJ2-5; 8 nucleotides align to TRBD2. Germline assignment: CDR1 SGHTA and CDR2 FQGNSA. This CDR3 spans 20 amino acids. V dropped 1 base and J dropped 2; count of bases not matched to a gene: 18. CDR3 region: CASSLVGLSRGGRRQETQYF. The CDR3 DNA follows: TGTGCCAGCAGCTTAGTCGGTTTGAGTCGGGGGGGCAGGAGACAAGAGACCCAGTACTTC.

The chain has TRBV20-1 and TRBJ1-3; D uncertain. V gave up 3 bases and J gave up 4 bases, with 7 bases separating them. CDR1 is DFQATT, CDR2 SNEGSKA, per germline (reference sequence). This CDR3 is built from 12 residues. CDR3 nucleotides: TGCAGTGCTAGCCCCCAAGGAAACACCATATATTTT. Amino acids: CSASPQGNTIYF.

This clonotype was counted only a few times. The gene calls are TRBV6-2 or TRBV6-3 and TRBJ2-7, with a weak D call TRBD1 (7 bases). Deletions cut 5 bases from V and 5 bases from J, with 19 bases between. Germline lookup yields CDR1 MNHEY and CDR2 SVGEGT. This CDR3 is 15 amino acids long. In DNA form, the CDR3 reads TGTGCCAGCAGTGACCGACGACAGGGAGGCGACGAGCAGTACTTC. It specifies CASSDRRQGGDEQYF.

V is TRBV5-1 and J is TRBJ2-7, with D possibly being TRBD1 (5 bases). V lost 0 bases, J lost 1 base, and 14 bases lay in between. This CDR3 has 16 residues. Germline V gene data show CDR1 as SGHRS and CDR2 as YFSETQ. In DNA form, the CDR3 reads TGCGCCAGCAGCTTGGCCTATACCAGGGCATCCTACGAGCAGTACTTC. Translated, it gives CASSLAYTRASYEQYF.

Only a few counts were recorded for this clonotype. The chain is built from TRBV7-3 and TRBJ1-1; D is unresolved. Trimming took 1 base from V and 4 from J, leaving 7 bases between them. CDR1 and CDR2 (germline): SGHTA, FQGTGA. The CDR3 totals 13 residues. CDR3 sequence reads: CASSLSVATEAFF. Written as DNA, the CDR3 is TGTGCCAGCAGCTTAAGTGTGGCCACTGAAGCTTTCTTT.

The chain couples TRBV4-3 to TRBJ1-2; tentative D call: TRBD1 (5 bases). CDR3 length: 16 amino acids. Trimming cost V 0 bases and J 2 bases, with 13 bases left between them. Germline V CDR1 and CDR2: LGHNA, YSLEER. The CDR3 nucleotides read TGCGCCAGCAGCCAAGAGTGGAACCGACAGAACTATGGCTACACCTTC. Its translation: CASSQEWNRQNYGYTF.

For this clonotype: One end of the junction is discordant with germline, which a read error may explain. The rearrangement joins TRBV4-3 to TRBJ2-1; D is undetermined. Germline CDR1 and CDR2: LGHNA and YSLEER. The CDR3 runs 14 residues. The CDR3 spells CASSQYAGDNELYF. CDR3 sequence (DNA): TGCGCCAGCAGCCAATACGCAGGCGACAATGAGCTGTACTTC.

Details on this clonotype: One end of the junction does not line up with germline, which may come from a read error. The V and J genes are TRBV4-3 and TRBJ1-1; D is unresolved. The CDR3 loop spans 15 amino acids. Germline CDR1 is LGHNA and CDR2 is YSLEER. The DNA for the CDR3 is TGCACCAGCAGCCACGCCCTCGACTGCAACACTGAAGCTTTCTTT. Protein: CTSSHALDCNTEAFF.

This clonotype showed up just a few times. The chain couples TRBV20-1 to TRBJ2-7; D is unclear. Germline values: CDR1 DFQATT, CDR2 SNEGSKA (reference sequence). V gave up 4 bases and J gave up 0 bases, with 19 bases separating them. The CDR3 totals 16 residues. CDR3 sequence: CSAKSGKTRNSYEQYF. CDR3 coding DNA: TGCAGTGCTAAATCTGGCAAGACGCGGAACTCCTACGAGCAGTACTTC.

This clonotype was seen a few times. The chain recombines TRBV28 with TRBJ1-2; the match to TRBD1 covers 8 bases. The V and J ends lost 8 bases and 2 bases, in that order; junction bases with no gene match: 4. The germline V gene has CDR1 MDHEN and CDR2 SYDVKM. This CDR3 contains 13 residues. Here the CDR3 reads CASLDRANYGYTF. DNA of the CDR3: TGTGCCAGCTTGGACAGGGCGAACTATGGCTACACCTTC.

This clonotype was observed a handful of times. The V gene is TRBV6-2 or TRBV6-3, the J gene TRBJ2-3, with 9 nucleotides matching TRBD1. Germline CDR1 MNHEY, CDR2 SVGEGT. V lost 6 bases to trimming and J lost 3 bases; unmatched junction nucleotides: 10. This CDR3 contains 16 residues. The chain's CDR3 is CASSPRTGVLTDTQYF. The CDR3 nucleotides are TGTGCCAGCAGCCCCCGGACAGGGGTTTTGACAGATACGCAGTATTTT.

Worth noting for this clonotype: A read error is possible here, since a much larger clone lies one base away. V and J are TRBV10-3 and TRBJ2-5; D is ambiguous. Per germline, CDR1 ENHRY and CDR2 SYGVKD. This CDR3 is built from 14 residues. V lost 0 bases and J 1 base, leaving 6 bases between the germline ends. As DNA, the CDR3 is TGTGCCATCAGTGAGTCTGTAGTCCAAGAGACCCAGTACTTC. Translating it yields CAISESVVQETQYF.

CDR3 in DNA: TGTGCCAGCAGTCCGCGCAGGGGCGCAGATACGCAGTATTTT. Its protein product is CASSPRRGADTQYF. The rearrangement uses TRBV2 and TRBJ2-3; TRBD1 might be the D (6 bases). The V gene's germline CDR1 is SNHLY and CDR2 FYNNEI. The CDR3 spans 14 residues. Trimming left V 5 bases short and J 4 bases short, with 13 bases between.

In nucleotides, the CDR3 is TGCGCCAGCAGCTTAGGGACAGGCACTCAGCCCCAGCATTTT. Translating gives CASSLGTGTQPQHF. The rearrangement links TRBV5-1 to TRBJ1-5, with 8 bases matching TRBD1. From germline, CDR1 is SGHRS and CDR2 YFSETQ. The length of the CDR3 is 14 residues. V lost 2 bases and J lost 6; bases outside the gene matches: 4.

This chain joins TRBV10-3 and TRBJ2-1; D is possibly TRBD2 (6 bases). This CDR3 contains 17 residues. V dropped 2 bases and J dropped 2 bases, with 16 bases sitting between them. CDR1 is ENHRY and CDR2 is SYGVKD in the germline V gene. The CDR3 loop is CAISEGDGGTPYNEQFF. CDR3 nucleotide sequence: TGTGCCATCAGTGAGGGGGACGGGGGTACACCCTACAATGAGCAGTTCTTC.

A few counts support this clonotype. The genes are TRBV7-9 and TRBJ1-2; D might be TRBD1 (5 bases). The CDR3 sequence is 16 residues long. The V and J ends lost 0 bases and 0 bases respectively, with 11 bases between them. The germline V gene has CDR1 SEHNR and CDR2 FQNEAQ (reference sequence). The CDR3 sequence is CASSLALQAPNYGYTF. CDR3 nucleotide sequence: TGTGCCAGCAGCTTAGCGCTACAGGCACCTAACTATGGCTACACCTTC. The variable domain in full, with the rest retrieved from reference TRBV7-9 and TRBJ1-2, is DTGVSQNPRHKITKRGQNVTFRCDPISEHNRLYWYRQTLGQGPEFLTYFQNEAQLEKSRLLSDRFSAERPKGSFSTLEIQRTEQGDSAMYLCASSLALQAPNYGYTFGSGTRLTVV.

As concerns this clonotype: This sequence may be a read error, since a much larger clone differs from it by one base. The chain couples TRBV6-6 to TRBJ1-2; D unclear. The V end lost 0 bases, the J end lost 2 bases, and 16 bases lay between the germline ends. The CDR3 loop spans 17 amino acids. Per the germline V gene, CDR1 is MNHNY and CDR2 is SVGAGI (reference sequence). The CDR3 sequence: CASSYSISARRNYGYTF. CDR3 DNA: TGTGCCAGCAGTTACTCCATCTCAGCTAGGCGGAACTATGGCTACACCTTC.

The chain employs TRBV7-2 and TRBJ2-5; D remains unclear. Germline CDR1 and CDR2: SGHTA and FQGNSA. The CDR3 has 16 amino acids. Trimming removed 2 bases from V and 0 bases from J, with 13 bases in between. The DNA for the CDR3 is TGTGCCAGCAGCTTAAAAGGTGAATGGTACCAAGAGACCCAGTACTTC. Translation gives CASSLKGEWYQETQYF.

This clonotype has only a few counts. The chain joins TRBV10-3 to TRBJ1-2; D gene uncertain. The germline gives CDR1 ENHRY, CDR2 SYGVKD. CDR3 length: 14 residues. V was pared by 10 bases and J by 0 bases, with 15 bases between. CDR3 nucleotides: TGTGCCACCCGCCCGGCGGAAACTAACTATGGCTACACCTTC. It encodes CATRPAETNYGYTF.

V gene TRBV6-1 combines with J gene TRBJ2-5, with D possibly being TRBD1 (6 bases). The end of the DNA aligns better with TRBJ2-1, so the J call may be wrong. The CDR3 has 14 amino acids. Germline CDR1 is MNHNS and CDR2 is SASEGT. The chain's CDR3 is CASSHDRYQETQFF. The CDR3, as DNA: TGTGCCAGCAGTCACGACAGGTACCAAGAGACCCAGTTCTTC.